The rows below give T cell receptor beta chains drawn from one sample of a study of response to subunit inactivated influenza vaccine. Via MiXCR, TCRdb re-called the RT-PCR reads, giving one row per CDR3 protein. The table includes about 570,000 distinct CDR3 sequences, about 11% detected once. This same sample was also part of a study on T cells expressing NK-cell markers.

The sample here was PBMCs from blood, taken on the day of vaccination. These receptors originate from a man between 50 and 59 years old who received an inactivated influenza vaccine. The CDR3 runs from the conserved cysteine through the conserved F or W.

CASSSLAGANEQFF,TRBJ2-1,TRBV12-3/TRBV12-4
CATQLTTGIFEAFF,TRBJ1-1,TRBV6-5
CASSLSSGGQPQHF,TRBJ1-5,TRBV7-2
CASSLVGGIGYEQYF,TRBJ2-7,TRBV7-8
CSAPNTEPNQPQHF,TRBJ1-5,TRBV20-1
CASRLASSDTQYF,TRBJ2-3,TRBV6-1
CASSSQGVGETQYF,TRBJ2-5,TRBV7-2
CASSIWTGTDTQYF,TRBJ2-3,TRBV19
CSAPGLAGGPNEQFF,TRBJ2-1,TRBV20-1
CASSLPFGATPYF,TRBJ2-7,TRBV11-2
CASSQEGRGQFTGELFF,TRBJ2-2,TRBV4-3
CASSPGQVENTEAFF,TRBJ1-1,TRBV18
CASSLSRQRETQYF,TRBJ2-5,TRBV12-3/TRBV12-4
CASSRRGQGRGNEQFF,TRBJ2-1,TRBV5-1
CASRGTGMSGANVLTF,TRBJ2-6,TRBV12-3/TRBV12-4
CASSAMGGEYYNEQFF,TRBJ2-1,TRBV5-1
CASSSRDRRDTQYF,TRBJ2-3,TRBV27